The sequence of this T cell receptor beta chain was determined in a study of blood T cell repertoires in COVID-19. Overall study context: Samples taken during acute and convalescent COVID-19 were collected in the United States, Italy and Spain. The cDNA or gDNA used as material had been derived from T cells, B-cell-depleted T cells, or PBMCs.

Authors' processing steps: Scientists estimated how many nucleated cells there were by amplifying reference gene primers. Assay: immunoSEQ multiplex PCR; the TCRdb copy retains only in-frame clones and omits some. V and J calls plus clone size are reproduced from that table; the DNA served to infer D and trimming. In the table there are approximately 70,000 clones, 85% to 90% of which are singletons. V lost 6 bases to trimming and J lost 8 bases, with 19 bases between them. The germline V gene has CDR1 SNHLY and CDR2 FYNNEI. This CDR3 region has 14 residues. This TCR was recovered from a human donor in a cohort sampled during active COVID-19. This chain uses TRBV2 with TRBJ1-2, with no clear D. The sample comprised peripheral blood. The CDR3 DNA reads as TGTGCCAGCAGACAAGCGGCTGCTGAGAAGGGCTACACCTTC. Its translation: CASRQAAAEKGYTF.